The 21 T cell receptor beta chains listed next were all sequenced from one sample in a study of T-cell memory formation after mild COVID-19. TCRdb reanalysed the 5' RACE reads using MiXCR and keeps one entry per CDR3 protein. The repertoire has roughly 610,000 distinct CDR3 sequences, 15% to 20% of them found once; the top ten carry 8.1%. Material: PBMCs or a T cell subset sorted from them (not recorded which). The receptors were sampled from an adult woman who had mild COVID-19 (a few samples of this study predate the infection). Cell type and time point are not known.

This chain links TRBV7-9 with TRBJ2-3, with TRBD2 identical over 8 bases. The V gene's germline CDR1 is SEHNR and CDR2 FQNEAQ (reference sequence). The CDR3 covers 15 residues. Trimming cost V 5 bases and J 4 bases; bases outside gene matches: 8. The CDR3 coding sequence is TGTGCCAGCAGCGACCGGGAGGGCCTCCCAGATACGCAGTATTTT. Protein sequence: CASSDREGLPDTQYF.

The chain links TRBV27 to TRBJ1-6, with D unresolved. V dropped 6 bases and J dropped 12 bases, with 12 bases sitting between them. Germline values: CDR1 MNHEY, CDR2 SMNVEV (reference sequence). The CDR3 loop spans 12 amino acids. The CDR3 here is CASRFSNGPLHF. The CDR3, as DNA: TGTGCCAGCAGGTTCTCGAACGGACCCCTCCACTTT.

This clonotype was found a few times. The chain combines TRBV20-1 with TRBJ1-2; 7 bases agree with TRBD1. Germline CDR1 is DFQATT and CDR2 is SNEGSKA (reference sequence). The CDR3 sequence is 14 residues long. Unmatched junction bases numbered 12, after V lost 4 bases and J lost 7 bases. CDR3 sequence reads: CSAIVGGAIRGYTF. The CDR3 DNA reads TGCAGTGCTATAGTAGGGGGCGCGATACGTGGCTACACCTTC.

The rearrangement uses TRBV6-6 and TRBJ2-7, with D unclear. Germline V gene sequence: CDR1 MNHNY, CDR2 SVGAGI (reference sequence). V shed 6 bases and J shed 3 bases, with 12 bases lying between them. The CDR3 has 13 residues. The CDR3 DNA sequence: TGTGCCAGCAGGGACCGACTTATCTACGAGCAGTACTTC. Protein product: CASRDRLIYEQYF.

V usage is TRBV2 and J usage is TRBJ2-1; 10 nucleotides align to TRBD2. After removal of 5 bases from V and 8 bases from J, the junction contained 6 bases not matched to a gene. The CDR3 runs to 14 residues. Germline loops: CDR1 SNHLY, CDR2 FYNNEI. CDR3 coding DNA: TGTGCCAGCAGTCCGGGACTAGCGTTTTATGAGCAGTTCTTC. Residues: CASSPGLAFYEQFF.

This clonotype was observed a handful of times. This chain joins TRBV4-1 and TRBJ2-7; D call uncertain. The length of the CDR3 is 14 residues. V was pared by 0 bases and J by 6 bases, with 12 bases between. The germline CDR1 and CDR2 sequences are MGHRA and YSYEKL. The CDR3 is CASSQDMVGGEQYF. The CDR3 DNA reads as TGCGCCAGCAGCCAAGATATGGTAGGCGGCGAGCAGTACTTC.

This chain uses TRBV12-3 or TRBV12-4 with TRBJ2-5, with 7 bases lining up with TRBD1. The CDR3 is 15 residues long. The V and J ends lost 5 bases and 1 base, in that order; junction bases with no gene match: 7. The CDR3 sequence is CASSTRWDSQETQYF. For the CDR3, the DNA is TGTGCCAGCAGTACCCGGTGGGACAGCCAAGAGACCCAGTACTTC.

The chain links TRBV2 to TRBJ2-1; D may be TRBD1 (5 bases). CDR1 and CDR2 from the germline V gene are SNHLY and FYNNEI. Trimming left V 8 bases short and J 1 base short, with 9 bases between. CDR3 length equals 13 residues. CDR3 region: CASQGTSYNEQFF. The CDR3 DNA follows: TGTGCCAGCCAGGGAACGTCCTACAATGAGCAGTTCTTC.

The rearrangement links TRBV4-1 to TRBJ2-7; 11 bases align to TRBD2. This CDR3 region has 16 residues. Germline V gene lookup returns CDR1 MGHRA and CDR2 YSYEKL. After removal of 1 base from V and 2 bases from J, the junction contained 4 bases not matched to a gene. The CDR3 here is CASSQAATSGTYEQYF. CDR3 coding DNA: TGCGCCAGCAGCCAAGCCGCGACTAGCGGGACCTACGAGCAGTACTTC.

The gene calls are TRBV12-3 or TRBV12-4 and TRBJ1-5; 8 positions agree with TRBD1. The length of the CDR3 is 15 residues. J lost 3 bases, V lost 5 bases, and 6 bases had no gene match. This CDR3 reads CASSPRTGNNQPQHF. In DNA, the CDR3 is TGTGCCAGCAGTCCCAGGACAGGGAACAATCAGCCCCAGCATTTT.

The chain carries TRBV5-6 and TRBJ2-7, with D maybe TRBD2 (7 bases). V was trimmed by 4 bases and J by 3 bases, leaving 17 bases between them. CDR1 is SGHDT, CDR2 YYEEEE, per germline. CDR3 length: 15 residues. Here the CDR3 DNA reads TGTGCCAGCAGCCCTCTCGCGGGGGCCCTCTACGAGCAGTACTTC. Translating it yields CASSPLAGALYEQYF.

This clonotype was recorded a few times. The CDR3 DNA follows: TGCGCCAGCAGCTTGGGTGTGGTCCAGGGACCGGATGGCTACACCTTC. Translated, it gives CASSLGVVQGPDGYTF. V gene TRBV5-1 combines with J gene TRBJ1-2; D perhaps matches TRBD1 (5 bases). The V and J ends lost 0 bases and 6 bases respectively, with 18 bases between them. The CDR3 loop spans 16 amino acids. The germline V gene encodes CDR1 SGHRS and CDR2 YFSETQ.

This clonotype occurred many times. CDR3 residues: CASSVRDSSYEQYF. Here the CDR3 DNA reads TGTGCCAGCAGCGTCCGGGACAGTTCCTACGAGCAGTACTTC. The chain has TRBV13 and TRBJ2-7; TRBD1 aligns across 7 bases. This CDR3 region has 14 residues. V was clipped by 5 bases and J by 1 base; unmatched bases: 5. CDR1 is PRHDT and CDR2 is FYEKMQ in the germline V gene (reference sequence). Full variable domain (remainder filled in from reference TRBV13 and TRBJ2-7): AAGVIQSPRHLIKEKRETATLKCYPIPRHDTVYWYQQGPGQDPQFLISFYEKMQSDKGSIPDRFSAQQFSDYHSELNMSSLELGDSALYFCASSVRDSSYEQYFGPGTRLTVT.

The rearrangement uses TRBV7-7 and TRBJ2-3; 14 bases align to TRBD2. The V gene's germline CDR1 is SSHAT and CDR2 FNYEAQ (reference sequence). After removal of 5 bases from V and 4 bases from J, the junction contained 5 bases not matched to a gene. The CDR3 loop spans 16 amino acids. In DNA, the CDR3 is TGTGCCAGCAGCGCCGGACTAGCGGGGGGTGCAGATACGCAGTATTTT. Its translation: CASSAGLAGGADTQYF.

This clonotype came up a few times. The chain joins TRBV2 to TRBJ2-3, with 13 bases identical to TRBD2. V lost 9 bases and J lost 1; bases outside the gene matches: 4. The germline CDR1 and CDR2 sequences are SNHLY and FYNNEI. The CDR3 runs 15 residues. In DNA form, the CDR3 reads TGTGCCAGTCGACTAGCGGGAGGCCGCACAGATACGCAGTATTTT. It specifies CASRLAGGRTDTQYF.

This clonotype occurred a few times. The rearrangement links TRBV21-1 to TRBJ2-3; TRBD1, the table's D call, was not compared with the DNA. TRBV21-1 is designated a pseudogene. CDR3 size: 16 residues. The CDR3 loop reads CASSNQLRETGDTQYF. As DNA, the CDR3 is TGTGCCAGCAGCAACCAATTACGGGAGACGGGGGATACGCAGTATTTT.

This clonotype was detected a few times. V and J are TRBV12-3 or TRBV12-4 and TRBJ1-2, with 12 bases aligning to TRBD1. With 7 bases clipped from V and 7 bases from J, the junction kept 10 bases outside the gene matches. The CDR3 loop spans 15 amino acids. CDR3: CASKVSGQGASGYTF. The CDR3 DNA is TGTGCCAGCAAGGTCTCGGGACAGGGGGCAAGTGGCTACACCTTC.

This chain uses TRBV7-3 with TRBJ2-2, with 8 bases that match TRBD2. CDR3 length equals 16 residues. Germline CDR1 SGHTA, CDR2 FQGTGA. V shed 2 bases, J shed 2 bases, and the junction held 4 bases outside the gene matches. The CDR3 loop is CASSLRGRINTGELFF. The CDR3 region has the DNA TGTGCCAGCAGCTTACGCGGGAGGATCAACACCGGGGAGCTGTTTTTT. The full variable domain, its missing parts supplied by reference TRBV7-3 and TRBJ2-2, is GAGVSQTPSNKVTEKGKYVELRCDPISGHTALYWYRQSLGQGPEFLIYFQGTGAADDSGLPNDRFFAVRPEGSVSTLKIQRTERGDSAVYLCASSLRGRINTGELFFGEGSRLTVL.

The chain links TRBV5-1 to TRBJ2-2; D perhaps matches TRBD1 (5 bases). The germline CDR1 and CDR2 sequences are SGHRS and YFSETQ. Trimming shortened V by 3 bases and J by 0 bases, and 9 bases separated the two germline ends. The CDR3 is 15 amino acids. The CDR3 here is CASSSGRSNTGELFF. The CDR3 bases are TGCGCCAGCAGCTCAGGGCGGTCGAACACCGGGGAGCTGTTTTTT.

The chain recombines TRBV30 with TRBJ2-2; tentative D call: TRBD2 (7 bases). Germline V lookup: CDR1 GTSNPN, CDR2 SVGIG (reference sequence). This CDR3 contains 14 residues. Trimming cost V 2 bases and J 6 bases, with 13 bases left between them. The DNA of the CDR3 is TGTGCCTGGAGTTTTGGGGGGGGCGCCGGGGAGCTGTTTTTT. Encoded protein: CAWSFGGGAGELFF.

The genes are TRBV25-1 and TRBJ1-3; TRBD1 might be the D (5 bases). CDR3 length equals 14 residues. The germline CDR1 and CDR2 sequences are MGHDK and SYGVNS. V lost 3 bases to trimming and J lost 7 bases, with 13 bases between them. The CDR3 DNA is TGTGCCAGCAGTGATCCGGGGGTGGTGAACACCATATATTTT. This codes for CASSDPGVVNTIYF.